This T cell receptor beta chain is drawn from a study of CD8 T cells in ankylosing spondylitis. Study results and caveats: As reported, disease-linked clones showed significant enrichment in matched ankylosing spondylitis synovial fluid. Ankylosing spondylitis blood appeared to carry a characteristic TCR beta motif of roughly 8 highly homologous variants.

In regard to this clonotype: Its antigen is undetermined.

TCRdb used MiXCR to reprocess the 5' RACE reads, holding one entry per CDR3 protein. This table has some 240,000 distinct CDR3 sequences, around 7.9% appearing once. The receptor's source is a male donor with ankylosing spondylitis. The sample consisted of blood, either unsorted or a sorted T cell fraction (not recorded which).

Written as DNA, the CDR3 is TGCAGCGTTGAAGATGGACGGCTACGAGAAGCTTTCTTT. The encoded protein is CSVEDGRLREAFF. V usage is TRBV29-1 and J usage is TRBJ1-1; D gene unclear. The V gene lost 0 bases and the J gene lost 8 bases, with 13 bases spanning the gap. The CDR3 extends over 13 amino acids. The germline V gene has CDR1 SQVTM and CDR2 ANQGSEA.